This TCR beta chain was identified during a study of blood T cell repertoires in COVID-19. Per the authors' pipeline: Estimates of nucleated cell counts were drawn from the amplification of reference gene primers. The table came from immunoSEQ multiplex PCR; TCRdb's copy has only in-frame clones and leaves some out. V and J calls and clone size are those listed in that table; D and trimming were worked out from the DNA. There are over 90,000 clones in the sample; approximately 86% occur only once, and around 3.2% lies in the top ten. Trimming took off 6 bases at V and 0 bases at J, with 14 bases between the two ends. The CDR3 totals 15 residues. Germline values: CDR1 MNHNY, CDR2 SVGAGI (reference sequence).

The chain employs TRBV6-6 and TRBJ1-2; possibly TRBD1 for D (6 bases). The receptor comes from a human donor in a cohort sampled during active COVID-19. Input material: peripheral blood. The CDR3 protein is CASSLTTGANYGYTF. The CDR3 DNA reads as TGTGCCAGCAGCCTAACGACAGGAGCTAACTATGGCTACACCTTC.